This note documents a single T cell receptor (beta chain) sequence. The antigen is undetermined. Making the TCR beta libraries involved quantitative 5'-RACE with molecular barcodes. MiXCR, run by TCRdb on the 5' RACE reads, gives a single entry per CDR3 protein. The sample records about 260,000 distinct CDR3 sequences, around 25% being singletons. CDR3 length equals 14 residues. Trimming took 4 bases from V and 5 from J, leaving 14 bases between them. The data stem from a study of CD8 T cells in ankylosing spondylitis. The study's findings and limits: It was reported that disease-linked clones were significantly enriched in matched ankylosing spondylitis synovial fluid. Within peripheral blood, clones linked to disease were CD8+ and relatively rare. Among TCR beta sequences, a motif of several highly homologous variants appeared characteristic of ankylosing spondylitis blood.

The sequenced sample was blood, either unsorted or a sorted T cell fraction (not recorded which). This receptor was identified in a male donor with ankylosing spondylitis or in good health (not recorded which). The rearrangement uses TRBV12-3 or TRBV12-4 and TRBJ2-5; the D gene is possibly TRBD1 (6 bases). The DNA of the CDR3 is TGTGCCAGCAGTTCCCAACAGGGTTCGGAGACCCAGTACTTC. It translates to CASSSQQGSETQYF.